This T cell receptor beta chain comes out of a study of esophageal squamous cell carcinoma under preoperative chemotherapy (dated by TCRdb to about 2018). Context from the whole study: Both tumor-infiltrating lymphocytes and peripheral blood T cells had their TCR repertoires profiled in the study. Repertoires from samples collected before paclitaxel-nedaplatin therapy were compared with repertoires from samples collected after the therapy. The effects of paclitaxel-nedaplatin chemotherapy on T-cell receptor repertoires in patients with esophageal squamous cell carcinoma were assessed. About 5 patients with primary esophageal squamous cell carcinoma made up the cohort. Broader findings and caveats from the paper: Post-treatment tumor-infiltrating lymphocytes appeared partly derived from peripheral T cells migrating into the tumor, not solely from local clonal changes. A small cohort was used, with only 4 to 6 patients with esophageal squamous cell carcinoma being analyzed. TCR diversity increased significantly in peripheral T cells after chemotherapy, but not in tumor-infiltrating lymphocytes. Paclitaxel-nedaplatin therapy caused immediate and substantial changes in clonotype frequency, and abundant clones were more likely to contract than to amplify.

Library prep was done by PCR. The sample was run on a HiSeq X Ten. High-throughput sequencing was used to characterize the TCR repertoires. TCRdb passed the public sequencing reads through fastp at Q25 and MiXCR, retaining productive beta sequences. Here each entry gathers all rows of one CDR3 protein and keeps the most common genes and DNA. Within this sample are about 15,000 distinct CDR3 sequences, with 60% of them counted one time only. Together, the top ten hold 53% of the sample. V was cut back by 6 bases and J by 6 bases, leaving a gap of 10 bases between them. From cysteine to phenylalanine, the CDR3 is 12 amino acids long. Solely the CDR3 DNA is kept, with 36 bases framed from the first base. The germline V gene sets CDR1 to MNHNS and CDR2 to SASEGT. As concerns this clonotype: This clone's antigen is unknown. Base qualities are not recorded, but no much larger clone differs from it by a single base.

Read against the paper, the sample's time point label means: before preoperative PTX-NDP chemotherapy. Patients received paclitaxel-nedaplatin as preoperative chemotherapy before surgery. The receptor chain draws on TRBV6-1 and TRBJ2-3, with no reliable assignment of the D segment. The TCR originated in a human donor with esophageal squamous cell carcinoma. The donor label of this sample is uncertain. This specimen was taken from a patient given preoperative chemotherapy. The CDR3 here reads CASRAATDTQYF. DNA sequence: TGTGCCAGCAGGGCAGCAACGGATACGCAGTATTTT.